The rows below give T cell receptor beta chains drawn from one sample of a study of shared clonotypes between healthy human individuals. The data were produced by immunoSEQ multiplex PCR, yet TCRdb's version contains in-frame clones alone and is incomplete. This sample has about 2.1 million clones; around 95% occur once, and the top ten carry over 1.5%. The specimen was naive CD8+ T cells from PBMCs. These receptors came from a man aged 18 to 30 in good health. Some clones in this sample may be carry-over from other donors' samples. Both conserved end residues are part of each CDR3. The order of the fields is J gene, clone size, V gene, D gene, CDR3 protein, CDR3 DNA. A D gene is named only where the DNA matches it firmly. Clone size is shown for a subset of rows, as once, few, many or a class of expanded clone.

J gene: TRBJ2-7
clone size: -
V gene: TRBV5-6
D gene: TRBD1
CDR3 protein: CASSPDGTGSYEQYF
CDR3 DNA: TGTGCCAGCAGCCCGGACGGGACAGGGTCCTACGAGCAGTACTTC

J gene: TRBJ1-3
clone size: once
V gene: TRBV15
D gene: -
CDR3 protein: CATSRDQGTGNTIYF
CDR3 DNA: TGTGCCACCAGCAGAGATCAAGGGACTGGAAACACCATATATTTT

J gene: TRBJ2-1
clone size: once
V gene: TRBV4-3
D gene: -
CDR3 protein: CASSQSWGSSYNEQFF
CDR3 DNA: TGCGCCAGCAGCCAAAGTTGGGGCTCATCCTACAATGAGCAGTTCTTC

J gene: TRBJ2-7
clone size: -
V gene: TRBV11-2
D gene: -
CDR3 protein: CASSIHITPSYEQYF
CDR3 DNA: TGTGCCAGCAGCATTCATATAACGCCTTCCTACGAGCAGTACTTC

J gene: TRBJ2-2
clone size: once
V gene: TRBV9
D gene: -
CDR3 protein: CASSQTGFPGELFF
CDR3 DNA: TGTGCCAGCAGCCAAACAGGGTTCCCCGGGGAGCTGTTTTTT

J gene: TRBJ2-5
clone size: once
V gene: TRBV25-1
D gene: -
CDR3 protein: CASSRKGGYETQYF
CDR3 DNA: TGTGCCAGCAGTAGAAAGGGGGGCTATGAGACCCAGTACTTC

J gene: TRBJ1-3
clone size: -
V gene: TRBV29-1
D gene: -
CDR3 protein: CSVAHSSGNTIYF
CDR3 DNA: TGCAGCGTTGCTCATAGCTCTGGAAACACCATATATTTT

J gene: TRBJ2-1
clone size: -
V gene: TRBV6-5
D gene: -
CDR3 protein: CASSTRVSEQFF
CDR3 DNA: TGTGCCAGCAGCACCAGGGTATCGGAGCAGTTCTTC

J gene: TRBJ2-1
clone size: -
V gene: TRBV13
D gene: -
CDR3 protein: CASSFLTSLFDEQFF
CDR3 DNA: TGTGCCAGCAGCTTTCTGACTTCTCTATTCGATGAGCAGTTCTTC

J gene: TRBJ2-2
clone size: -
V gene: TRBV4-1
D gene: -
CDR3 protein: CASSQPHSRGGELFF
CDR3 DNA: TGCGCCAGCAGCCAACCCCACTCGAGGGGCGGGGAGCTGTTTTTT

J gene: TRBJ2-7
clone size: -
V gene: TRBV4-3
D gene: TRBD2
CDR3 protein: CASSQDLLAQVYEQYF
CDR3 DNA: TGCGCCAGCAGCCAAGATCTACTAGCGCAAGTGTACGAGCAGTACTTC

J gene: TRBJ2-5
clone size: -
V gene: TRBV5-1
D gene: TRBD2
CDR3 protein: CASSLGEVAGVETQYF
CDR3 DNA: TGCGCCAGCAGCCTAGGGGAGGTAGCGGGAGTAGAGACCCAGTACTTC

J gene: TRBJ2-1
clone size: -
V gene: TRBV27
D gene: -
CDR3 protein: CASYTVGDNEQFF
CDR3 DNA: TGTGCCAGCTATACAGTAGGGGACAATGAGCAGTTCTTC

J gene: TRBJ2-7
clone size: -
V gene: TRBV4-1
D gene: TRBD1
CDR3 protein: CASSQESDRGRLTYEQYF
CDR3 DNA: TGCGCCAGCAGCCAAGAGAGCGACAGGGGGCGCCTAACCTACGAGCAGTACTTC